This is a list of T cell receptor beta chains from one sample in a study of OX40 agonist ivuxolimab in advanced cancers. Clones were sequenced by immunoSEQ multiplex PCR, and TCRdb holds only the in-frame ones, with some missing. The sample has about 80,000 clones; over 80% are singletons. The starting material was CD4+ or CD8+ T cells sorted from blood, obtained in a trial of the OX40 agonist ivuxolimab. The receptors here all came from an adult with an advanced solid tumor such as melanoma, head and neck, liver or kidney cancer. CDR3s include the opening cysteine and the closing phenylalanine or tryptophan. The D gene is left open where the match is weak. Some rows have no size entry. The others give once, few or many, or a class for an expanded clone.

j_call	v_call	d_call	clone_size	cdr3_aa	cdr3_nt
TRBJ2-3	TRBV29-1	NA	NA	CSVEAGDTDTQYF	TGCAGCGTTGAAGCTGGGGACACAGATACGCAGTATTTT
TRBJ1-6	TRBV5-1	NA	NA	CASSQEGGYNSPLHF	TGCGCCAGCAGCCAGGAGGGGGGTTATAATTCACCCCTCCACTTT
TRBJ1-1	TRBV6-6	TRBD1	NA	CASSRTGENTEAFF	TGTGCCAGCAGTCGGACAGGGGAGAACACTGAAGCTTTCTTT
TRBJ2-2	TRBV7-3	NA	NA	CASSLAPVATGELFF	TGTGCCAGCAGCTTAGCCCCAGTAGCCACCGGGGAGCTGTTTTTT
TRBJ2-1	TRBV19	NA	NA	CASSTGLQIYNEQFF	TGTGCCAGTAGTACGGGACTCCAAATCTACAATGAGCAGTTCTTC
TRBJ1-6	TRBV28	TRBD1	once	CASATGNSPLHF	TGTGCCAGTGCGACAGGGAATTCACCCCTCCACTTT
TRBJ2-2	TRBV5-1	NA	NA	CASNPAPGAGELFF	TGCGCCAGCAACCCCGCCCCGGGGGCCGGGGAGCTGTTTTTT
TRBJ2-1	TRBV29-1	NA	NA	CSVEWLAAYNEQFF	TGCAGCGTTGAATGGCTAGCTGCCTACAATGAGCAGTTCTTC
TRBJ2-7	TRBV15	NA	NA	CATSRDPGATYEQYF	TGTGCCACCAGCAGAGATCCGGGGGCTACCTACGAGCAGTACTTC
TRBJ2-7	TRBV5-6	TRBD1	NA	CASSLGTGERYEQYF	TGTGCCAGCAGCTTGGGGACAGGAGAGAGATACGAGCAGTACTTC
TRBJ2-7	TRBV7-6	NA	once	CASSLSAGPYEQYF	TGTGCCAGCAGCTTATCCGCGGGACCCTACGAGCAGTACTTC